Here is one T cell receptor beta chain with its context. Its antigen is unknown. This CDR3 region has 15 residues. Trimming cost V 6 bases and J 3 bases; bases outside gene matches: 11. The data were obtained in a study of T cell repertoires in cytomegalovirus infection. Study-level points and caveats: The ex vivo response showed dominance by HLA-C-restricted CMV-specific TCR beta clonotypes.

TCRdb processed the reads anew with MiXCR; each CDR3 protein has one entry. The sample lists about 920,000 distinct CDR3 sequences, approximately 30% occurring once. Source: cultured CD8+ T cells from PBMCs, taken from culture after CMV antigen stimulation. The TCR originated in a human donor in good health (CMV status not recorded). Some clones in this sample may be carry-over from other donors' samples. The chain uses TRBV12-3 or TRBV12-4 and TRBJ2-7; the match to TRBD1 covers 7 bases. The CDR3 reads CASSNPGQTYYEQYF. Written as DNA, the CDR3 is TGTGCCAGCAGCAACCCGGGACAGACCTACTACGAGCAGTACTTC.